The source of this TCR beta chain is a study of monozygotic twins with inflammatory bowel disease. General study results and limits: Clonotype overlap with others was lower in IBD patients than in healthy twins, a difference that was greatest with disease activity. Evidence failed to back one strong IBD-linked signal or clonotype.

With regard to this clonotype: Its target is not known.

Germline loops: CDR1 LNHNV, CDR2 YYDKDF (reference sequence). This CDR3 is 15 amino acids long. UMIs bearing a 6-nucleotide sample barcode were added through template switching. Following a re-call of the 5' RACE reads, TCRdb has one entry per CDR3 protein and lacks DNA. The sample's table shows under 200,000 distinct CDR3 sequences. The sample taken for sequencing was blood. The source is a human donor with ulcerative colitis or Crohn's disease, or a healthy co-twin of an affected twin (not recorded which). This rearrangement joins TRBV15 to TRBJ2-3; TCRdb picks TRBD2, but there is no DNA to check that call. CDR3: CATSREREGPDTQYF.